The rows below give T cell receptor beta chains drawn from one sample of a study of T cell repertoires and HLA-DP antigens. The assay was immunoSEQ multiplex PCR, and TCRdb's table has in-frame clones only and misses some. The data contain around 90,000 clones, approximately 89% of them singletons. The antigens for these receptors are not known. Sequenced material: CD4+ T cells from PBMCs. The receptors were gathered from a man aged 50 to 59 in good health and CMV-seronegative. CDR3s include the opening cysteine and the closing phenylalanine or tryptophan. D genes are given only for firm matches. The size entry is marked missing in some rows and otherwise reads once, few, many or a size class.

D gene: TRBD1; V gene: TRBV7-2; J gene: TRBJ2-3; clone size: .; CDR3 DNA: TGTGCCAGCGAGGCAGGGGGTGAAGATACGCAGTATTTT; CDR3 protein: CASEAGGEDTQYF
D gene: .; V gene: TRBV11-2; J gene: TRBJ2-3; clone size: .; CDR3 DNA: TGTGCCAGCAGCCGGGACCGCACAGATACGCAGTATTTT; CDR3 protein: CASSRDRTDTQYF
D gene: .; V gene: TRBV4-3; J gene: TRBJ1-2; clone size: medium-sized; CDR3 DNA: TGCGCCAGCAGCCGATTGGTGGGCAGCCGCTATGGCTACACCTTC; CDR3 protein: CASSRLVGSRYGYTF
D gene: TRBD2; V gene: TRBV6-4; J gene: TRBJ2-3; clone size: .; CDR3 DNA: TGTGCCAGCAGTGCTCCGACTAGCGGGAGTAGAACAGATACGCAGTATTTT; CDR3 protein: CASSAPTSGSRTDTQYF
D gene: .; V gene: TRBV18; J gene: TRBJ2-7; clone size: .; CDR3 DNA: TGTGCCAGCTCACCTAAAGCTGGGGATTACGAGCAGTACTTC; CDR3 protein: CASSPKAGDYEQYF
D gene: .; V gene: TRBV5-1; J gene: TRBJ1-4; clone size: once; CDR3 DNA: TGCGCCAGCAGCTTGGATTCCGTTAGTGAAAAACTGTTTTTT; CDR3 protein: CASSLDSVSEKLFF
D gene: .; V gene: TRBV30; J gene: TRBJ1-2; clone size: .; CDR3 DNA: TGTGCCTGGAGTTCGGGCGGACGGAACTATGGCTACACCTTC; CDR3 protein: CAWSSGGRNYGYTF
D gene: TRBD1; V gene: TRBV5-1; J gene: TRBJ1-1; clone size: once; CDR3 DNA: TGCGCCAGCAGCTCCACCGGACAGGGCCACACTGAAGCTTTCTTT; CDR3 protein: CASSSTGQGHTEAFF
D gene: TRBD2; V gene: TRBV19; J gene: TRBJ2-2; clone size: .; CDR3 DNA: TGTGCCAGTAGTATGGTGGGCGGGGGAGGCACCGGGGAGCTGTTTTTT; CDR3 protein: CASSMVGGGGTGELFF
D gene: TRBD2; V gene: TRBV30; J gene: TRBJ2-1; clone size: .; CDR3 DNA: TGTGCCTGGAGACCAGCGGGAGTTAGAGAGCAGTTCTTC; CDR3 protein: CAWRPAGVREQFF
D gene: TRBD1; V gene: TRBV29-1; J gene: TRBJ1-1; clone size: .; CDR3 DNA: TGCAGCGTTGGGGGACAGGCCCCGAACACTGAAGCTTTCTTT; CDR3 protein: CSVGGQAPNTEAFF
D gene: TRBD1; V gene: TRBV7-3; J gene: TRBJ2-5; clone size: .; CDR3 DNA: TGTGCCAGCAGCTGGGGACAGGAGCAAGAGACCCAGTACTTC; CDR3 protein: CASSWGQEQETQYF
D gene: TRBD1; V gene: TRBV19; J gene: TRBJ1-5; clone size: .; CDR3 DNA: TGTGCCAGTAGGGGACAGGGGGCGAAGAATCAGCCCCAGCATTTT; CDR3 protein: CASRGQGAKNQPQHF
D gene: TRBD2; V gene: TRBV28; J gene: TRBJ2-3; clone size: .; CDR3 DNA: TGTGCCAGCAACCCGACGGTGGGACTAGCGGCAAGCACAGATACGCAGTATTTT; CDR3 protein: CASNPTVGLAASTDTQYF
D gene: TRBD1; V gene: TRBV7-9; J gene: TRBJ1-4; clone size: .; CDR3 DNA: TGTGCCAGCACCCAGGGACAGCCAAATGAAAAACTGTTTTTT; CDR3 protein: CASTQGQPNEKLFF
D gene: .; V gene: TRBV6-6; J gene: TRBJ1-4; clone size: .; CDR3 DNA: TGTGCCAGCAGCCCTCAGACCCCTCTTGAAAAACTGTTTTTT; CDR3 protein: CASSPQTPLEKLFF
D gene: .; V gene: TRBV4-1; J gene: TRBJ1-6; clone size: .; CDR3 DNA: TGCGCCAGCAGCCCTCGGGTAGATAATTCACCCCTCCACTTT; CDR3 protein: CASSPRVDNSPLHF
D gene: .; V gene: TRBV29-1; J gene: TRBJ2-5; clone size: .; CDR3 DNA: TGCAGCGGACGGCAGGTCGACTTAGGGACCCAGTACTTC; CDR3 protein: CSGRQVDLGTQYF
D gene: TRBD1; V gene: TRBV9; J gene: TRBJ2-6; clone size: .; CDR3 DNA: TGTGCCAGCAGCGTAGTGGGGGACAGCCGCTCTGGGGCCAACGTCCTGACTTTC; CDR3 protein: CASSVVGDSRSGANVLTF
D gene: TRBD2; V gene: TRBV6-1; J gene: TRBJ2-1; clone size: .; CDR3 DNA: TGTGCCAGCTCCCGGAGCGGGAGGGCCTACAATGAGCAGTTCTTC; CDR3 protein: CASSRSGRAYNEQFF
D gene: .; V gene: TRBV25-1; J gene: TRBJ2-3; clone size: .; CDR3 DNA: TGTGCCAGCAGTGGGGACCTGAGATTGGATACGCAGTATTTT; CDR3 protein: CASSGDLRLDTQYF
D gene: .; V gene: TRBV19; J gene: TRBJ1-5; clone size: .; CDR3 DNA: TGTGCCAGTAGTATTCAGGGGAGCAATCAGCCCCAGCATTTT; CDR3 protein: CASSIQGSNQPQHF
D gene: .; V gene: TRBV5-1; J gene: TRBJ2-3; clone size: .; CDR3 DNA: TGCGCCAGCAGCTCGGGGGAGGCGGGGCTCACGCAGTATTTT; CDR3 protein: CASSSGEAGLTQYF
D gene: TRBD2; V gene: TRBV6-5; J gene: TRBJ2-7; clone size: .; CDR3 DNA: TGTGCCAGCAGCCCCCTCCTAGCGGGAGATAACGAGCAGTACTTC; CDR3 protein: CASSPLLAGDNEQYF